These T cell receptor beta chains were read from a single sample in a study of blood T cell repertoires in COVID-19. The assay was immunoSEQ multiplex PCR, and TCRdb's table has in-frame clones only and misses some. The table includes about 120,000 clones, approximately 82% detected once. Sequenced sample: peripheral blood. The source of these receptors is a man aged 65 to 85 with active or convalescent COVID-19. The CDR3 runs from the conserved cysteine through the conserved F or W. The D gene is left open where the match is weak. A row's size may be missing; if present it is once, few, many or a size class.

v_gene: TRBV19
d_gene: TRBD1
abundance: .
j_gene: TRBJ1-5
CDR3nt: TGTGCCAGTAGTATCAAGGGGGCATCGGCGAATCAGCCCCAGCATTTT
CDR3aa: CASSIKGASANQPQHF

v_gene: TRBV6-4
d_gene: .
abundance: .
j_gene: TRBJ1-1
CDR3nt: TGTGCCAGCAGACCGGGACACCGAGTAGGTGGGCCCTTT
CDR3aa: CASRPGHRVGGPF

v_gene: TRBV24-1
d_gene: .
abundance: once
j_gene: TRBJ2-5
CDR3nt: TGTGCCACCAGTGATGGGAGTAAAGAGACCCAGTACTTC
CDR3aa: CATSDGSKETQYF

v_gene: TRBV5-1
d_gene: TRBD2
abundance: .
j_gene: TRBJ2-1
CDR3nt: TGCGCCAGCAGCTTGGAAGGGACTACCAATGAGCAGTTCTTC
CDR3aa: CASSLEGTTNEQFF

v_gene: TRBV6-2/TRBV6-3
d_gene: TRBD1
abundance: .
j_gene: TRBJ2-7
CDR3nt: TGTGCCAGCAGTTACCCACCCGGACAGGTTTTTCTCCTATACGAGCAGTACTTC
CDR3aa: CASSYPPGQVFLLYEQYF

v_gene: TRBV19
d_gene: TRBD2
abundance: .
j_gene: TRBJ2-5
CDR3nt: TGTGCCAGTAGCCCCCCCGTGCGGGGGGTTCGCCAAGAGACCCAGTACTTC
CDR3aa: CASSPPVRGVRQETQYF

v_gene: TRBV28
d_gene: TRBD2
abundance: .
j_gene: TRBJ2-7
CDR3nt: TGTGCCAGCAGATGGGGGGGAGGCTCCTACGAGCAGTACTTC
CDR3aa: CASRWGGGSYEQYF

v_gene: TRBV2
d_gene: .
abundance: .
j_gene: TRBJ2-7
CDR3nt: TGTGCCAGCAGGAGGGACGGGGGTATTGACTACGAGCAGTACTTC
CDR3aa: CASRRDGGIDYEQYF

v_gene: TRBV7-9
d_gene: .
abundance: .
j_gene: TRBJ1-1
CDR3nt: TGTGCCAGCAGCACGGGACAGAACACTGAAGCTTTCTTT
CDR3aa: CASSTGQNTEAFF

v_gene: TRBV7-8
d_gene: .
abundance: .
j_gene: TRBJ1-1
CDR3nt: TGTGCCAGCAGCTTAGATTTCAGAATGAACACTGAAGCTTTCTTT
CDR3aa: CASSLDFRMNTEAFF

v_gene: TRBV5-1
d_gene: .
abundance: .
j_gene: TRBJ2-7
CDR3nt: TGCGCCAGCACCTCCAGCGCAGGGACCTACGAGCAGTACTTC
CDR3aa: CASTSSAGTYEQYF

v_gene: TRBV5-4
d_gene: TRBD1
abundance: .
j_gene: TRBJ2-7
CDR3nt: TGTGCCAGCAGCTGGGGACAGGGTAAGAACGAGCAGTACTTC
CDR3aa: CASSWGQGKNEQYF

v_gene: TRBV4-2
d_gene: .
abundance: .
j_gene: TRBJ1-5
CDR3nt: TGTGCCAGCAGCCAAGGAACAGGCTCCAATCAGCCCCAGCATTTT
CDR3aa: CASSQGTGSNQPQHF

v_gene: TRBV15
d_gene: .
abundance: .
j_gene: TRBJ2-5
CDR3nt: TGTGCCACCAGCAGAGATTCTAGCGAGACCCAGTACTTC
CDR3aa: CATSRDSSETQYF

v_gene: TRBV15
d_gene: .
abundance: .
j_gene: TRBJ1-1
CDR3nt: TGTGCCACCAGCAGAGGGAGGGCGGGCACTGAAGCTTTCTTT
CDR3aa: CATSRGRAGTEAFF